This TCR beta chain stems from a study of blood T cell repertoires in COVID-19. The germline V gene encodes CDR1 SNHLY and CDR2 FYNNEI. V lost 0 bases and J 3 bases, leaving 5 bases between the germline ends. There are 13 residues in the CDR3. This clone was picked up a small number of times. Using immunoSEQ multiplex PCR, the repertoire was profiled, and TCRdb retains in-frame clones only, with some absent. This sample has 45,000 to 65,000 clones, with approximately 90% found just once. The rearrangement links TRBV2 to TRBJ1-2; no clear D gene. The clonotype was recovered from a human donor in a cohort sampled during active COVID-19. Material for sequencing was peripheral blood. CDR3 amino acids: CASSEATYYGYTF. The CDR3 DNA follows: TGTGCCAGCAGTGAAGCAACTTACTATGGCTACACCTTC.